What follows is one T cell receptor beta chain and its context. This clonotype was recorded a few times. Its specific antigen is unknown. Base qualities are missing; no much larger clone stands one base away. The donors were around 39 Caucasian individuals from Russia, aged roughly 6 to 100 years, who were systemically healthy. Roughly 11 milliliters of peripheral blood were drawn from each donor into EDTA-treated Vacutainer tubes. PBMCs were isolated by Ficoll-Paque density-gradient centrifugation, with at least 6.5 million obtained per sample. Trizol reagent was used to extract total RNA from PBMCs, with at least 6 micrograms per sample. Naive CD45RAhigh/CD27high T cell percentages were measured by flow cytometry on a PBMC aliquot from every donor. This sample is drawn from a study of blood T cells in healthy people across ages (dated by TCRdb to about 2015). Background for the entire study: In model experiments, template switching captured roughly one uniquely barcoded TCR beta cDNA molecule for every two T cells. The study analyzed two additional independent replicas of 1 million unique cDNA reads from the same blood draw for two donors, one aged 18 to 29 and one aged 80 or older. The donors were split into four age groups: young (average around 15 years), middle-aged (39), aged (roughly 60) and long-lived (roughly 80). To avoid experimental bias, donors of different ages were randomly spread across the sequencing lanes. The study measured age-related changes in TCR beta repertoire diversity using deep sequencing normalized with unique cDNA molecular identifiers. The study at large found these results: The CMV infection status of donors was not known, potentially confounding age-related changes in expanded clonotypes. Total diversity estimates from one million sequenced T cells were considered lower bounds and underestimates. A strong correlation was found between observed TCR beta diversity and the percentage of naive T cells measured by flow cytometry. The long-lived group showed more naive CD4+ T cells, fewer expanded clones and increased TCR diversity than the aged group, suggesting age selection. Bulk unsorted PBMC profiling prevented conclusive comparison of naive and antigen-experienced compartments. As age increased, observed TCR beta diversity per million T cells dropped in a roughly linear way, and a significant reduction was already evident by age 40.

Cut back by 3 bases and 5 bases, the V and J ends lie 14 bases apart. From the cysteine up to the phenylalanine, the CDR3 has a length of 14 residues. Just CDR3 DNA is preserved here, 42 bases in frame from base 1. The germline V gene (reference sequence) provides CDR1 LNHDA and CDR2 SQIVND. Library prep was done by 5' RACE. Reads for this sample came from an Illumina HiSeq 2500. The second PCR ran for about 6 to 12 cycles and used a J-beta primer mix along with a sample-barcoded 5' primer. A unique molecular identifier was introduced onto each TCR beta cDNA molecule by a template-switch 5' adaptor carrying 12 random nucleotides. At least 2.5 million CDR3-containing paired-end reads were obtained from each sample. All of the RNA was converted into first-strand cDNA using the Mint cDNA synthesis kit, with a TRBC-specific oligonucleotide serving as the primer. Following uracil-DNA glycosylase treatment, all cDNA underwent a first 18-cycle PCR with the universal primers M1SS and BC2_uni_R. The study's processing was this. Each sample was normalized by randomly selecting 1 million high-quality reads, each carrying a distinct molecular identifier. Reads with shared molecular identifiers were discarded instead of being binned into consensus sequences. MiTCR, run with a Q25 quality threshold and the strictest error-elimination algorithm, handled CDR3 identification, clonotype clustering and error correction. A nonparametric unseen species model with Euler transformation was used to estimate a lower bound on total TCR beta diversity. TCRdb reprocessed the public reads (quality trimming at Q25 with fastp, clone calling with MiXCR) and kept in-frame beta chains. Records with the same CDR3 protein are collapsed into one entry carrying the most frequent genes and DNA. Clone size and V and J calls follow TCRdb, not the original study. The sample profile shows roughly 730,000 distinct CDR3 sequences; about 61% of them were found once. In total, the top ten clones hold 20% to 30% of the sample.

The receptor chain draws on TRBV19 and TRBJ2-7, and perhaps TRBD1 as D gene, on 6 matching bases. Specimen: blood. The receptor's source is a middle-aged man in good health. The nucleotide sequence reads as follows: TGTGCCAGTAGTATTCTAAACAGGGTCCACGAGCAGTACTTC. Its protein reads: CASSILNRVHEQYF.